The TCR beta chain under discussion was sequenced for a study of memory CD4+ T cells and cytomegalovirus serostatus. This clone was picked up one time. The sort gate was single viable CD3+CD4+CD8-CD45RO+ cells for memory CD4+ T cells. Profiling relied on immunoSEQ multiplex PCR, and the TCRdb table lists in-frame clones only, not all of them. The data contain around 63,000 clones, more than 75% of them singletons. The CDR3 has 12 residues. Trimming removed 11 bases at V and 8 bases at J, with 16 bases between. Germline CDR1 MNHNY, CDR2 SVGAGI (reference sequence). This TCR was recovered from an adult in good health and CMV-seropositive. The rearrangement links TRBV6-6 to TRBJ2-1, with D possibly matching TRBD1 (5 bases). The sequenced sample consisted of memory CD4+ T cells from blood. The CDR3, as DNA: TGTGCCTCCCGGACATTTTTCTATGAGCAGTTCTTC. It is translated as CASRTFFYEQFF.